These 30 T cell receptor beta chains share one sample of origin, sequenced in a study of blood T cell repertoires in COVID-19. Libraries were prepared by immunoSEQ multiplex PCR; TCRdb keeps only in-frame clonotypes and omits some of them. Altogether 200,000 to 300,000 clones are present, around 85% being singletons, with the ten largest covering under 6.5%. The sequencing sample was made of peripheral blood. The receptors originated from a man aged 55 to 69 with acute or convalescent COVID-19.

The V gene is TRBV4-2, the J gene TRBJ1-2; D unresolved. Germline CDR1 LGHNA, CDR2 YNFKEQ. The CDR3 sequence is 16 residues long. V was clipped by 0 bases and J by 1 base, with 12 bases between them. This chain's CDR3 is CASSQDFGQRNYGYTF. As DNA, the CDR3 is TGTGCCAGCAGCCAAGATTTTGGTCAGCGTAACTATGGCTACACCTTC.

The chain has TRBV28 and TRBJ1-2; maybe TRBD1 (5 bases). V lost 7 bases to trimming and J lost 4 bases, with 16 bases between them. The germline gives CDR1 MDHEN, CDR2 SYDVKM. This CDR3 contains 14 residues. The CDR3 is CASTQGQGVYGYTF. CDR3 nucleotides: TGTGCCAGCACCCAGGGTCAGGGTGTCTATGGCTACACCTTC.

The gene calls are TRBV1 and TRBJ2-7; TRBD2, the table's D call, was not compared with the DNA. TRBV1 is designated a pseudogene. CDR3 length equals 16 residues. CDR3 in amino acids: CTSSPGTSGFSYEQYF. In DNA form, the CDR3 reads TGCACCAGCAGCCCGGGGACTAGCGGTTTCTCCTACGAGCAGTACTTC.

The chain is built from TRBV25-1 and TRBJ1-6, with D hard to call. Per the germline V gene, CDR1 is MGHDK and CDR2 is SYGVNS. V lost 4 bases and J lost 4, with 8 bases in between. The CDR3 has 14 amino acids. CDR3 loop: CASSAPVYNSPLHF. DNA for the CDR3: TGTGCCAGCAGTGCCCCTGTGTATAATTCACCCCTCCACTTT.

The chain recombines TRBV5-4 with TRBJ1-2, with TRBD1 matching 8 bases. The length of the CDR3 is 15 residues. Germline V lookup: CDR1 SGHNT, CDR2 YYREEE (reference sequence). Losses at the gene ends were 4 bases for V and 3 bases for J; bases not matched to a gene: 8. The CDR3 reads CASSRNKQGDYGYTF. CDR3 coding DNA: TGTGCCAGCAGCCGGAACAAACAGGGGGACTATGGCTACACCTTC.

V gene TRBV6-5 combines with J gene TRBJ2-3, with 9 bases matching TRBD1. J gave up 2 bases and V 6 bases, and 3 bases lay outside the gene matches. Germline V lookup: CDR1 MNHEY, CDR2 SVGAGI. CDR3 size: 14 residues. The CDR3 reads CASRRDRVTDTQYF. As DNA, the CDR3 is TGTGCCAGCAGAAGGGACAGGGTCACAGATACGCAGTATTTT.

The V and J genes are TRBV24-1 and TRBJ1-2; 11 nucleotides agree with TRBD1. The CDR3 length is 16 residues. With 5 bases clipped from V and 4 bases from J, the junction kept 8 bases outside the gene matches. The germline gives CDR1 KGHDR, CDR2 SFDVKD. The CDR3 region has the DNA TGTGCCACCAGTGTGGGACAGGGGGATCTCAGCTATGGCTACACCTTC. It specifies CATSVGQGDLSYGYTF.

The rearrangement uses TRBV11-2 and TRBJ1-1; tentatively, D is TRBD1 (5 bases). Deletions cut 4 bases from V and 1 base from J, with 7 bases between. In germline, CDR1 is SGHAT, CDR2 FQNNGV. The CDR3 contains 13 residues. CDR3 region: CASSWGRNTEAFF. The CDR3 coding sequence is TGTGCCAGCAGCTGGGGCAGGAACACTGAAGCTTTCTTT.

The J gene is TRBJ2-7, the V gene TRBV27; possibly TRBD2 for D (5 bases). CDR3 length equals 16 residues. Trimming shortened V by 5 bases and J by 2 bases, and 19 bases separated the two germline ends. In germline, CDR1 is MNHEY, CDR2 SMNVEV (reference sequence). DNA of the CDR3: TGTGCCAGCAGTCCCCTTAAGAGAGCGGTGGCCTACGAGCAGTACTTC. Its protein product is CASSPLKRAVAYEQYF.

The chain employs TRBV30 and TRBJ1-2; D not certain. This CDR3 comprises 12 residues. Germline values: CDR1 GTSNPN, CDR2 SVGIG (reference sequence). Trimming pared 2 bases from V and 5 bases from J, leaving 9 bases between. The CDR3 region is CAWSPRRYGYTF. The CDR3 DNA reads TGTGCCTGGAGTCCCCGCAGATATGGCTACACCTTC.

This clone was found once. The chain is built from TRBV18 and TRBJ2-3; 7 bases match TRBD2. The CDR3 runs to 16 residues. Trimming took 3 bases from V and 3 from J; bases not matched to a gene: 9. Looked up from germline, CDR1 is KGHSH and CDR2 is LQKENI. The CDR3 region is CASSPRAGDSTDTQYF. As DNA, the CDR3 is TGTGCCAGCTCACCCCGGGCGGGAGACTCAACAGATACGCAGTATTTT. Filled out from reference TRBV18 and TRBJ2-3, the complete variable domain reads NAGVMQNPRHLVRRRGQEARLRCSPMKGHSHVYWYRQLPEEGLKFMVYLQKENIIDESGMPKERFSAEFPKEGPSILRIQQVVRGDSAAYFCASSPRAGDSTDTQYFGPGTRLTVL.

The V gene is TRBV19, the J gene TRBJ2-7; 8 bases line up with TRBD1. The trim removed 5 bases at V and 0 bases at J, leaving 9 bases unmatched. Per the germline V gene, CDR1 is LNHDA and CDR2 is SQIVND (reference sequence). The CDR3 loop spans 16 amino acids. CDR3 DNA sequence: TGTGCCAGTAGTCTGCACAGGGGGAGGAGCTCCTACGAGCAGTACTTC. This gives the protein CASSLHRGRSSYEQYF. Using reference TRBV19 and TRBJ2-7 for the parts outside the CDR3, the full variable domain is DGGITQSPKYLFRKEGQNVTLSCEQNLNHDAMYWYRQDPGQGLRLIYYSQIVNDFQKGDIAEGYSVSREKKESFPLTVTSAQKNPTAFYLCASSLHRGRSSYEQYFGPGTRLTVT.

This chain links TRBV5-6 with TRBJ2-1, with D possibly being TRBD1 (5 bases). The CDR3 contains 14 residues. Trimming took off 4 bases at V and 2 bases at J, with 10 bases between the two ends. Per germline, CDR1 SGHDT and CDR2 YYEEEE. The CDR3 spells CASSGRVAYNEQFF. The CDR3 nucleotides read TGTGCCAGCAGCGGCAGGGTCGCCTACAATGAGCAGTTCTTC. Based on the CDR3 plus reference TRBV5-6 and TRBJ2-1, the full variable domain is DAGVTQSPTHLIKTRGQQVTLRCSPKSGHDTVSWYQQALGQGPQFIFQYYEEEERQRGNFPDRFSGHQFPNYSSELNVNALLLGDSALYLCASSGRVAYNEQFFGPGTRLTVL.

V is TRBV30 and J is TRBJ2-7; 11 bases agree with TRBD2. This CDR3 has 16 residues. V lost 7 bases to trimming and J lost 5 bases; unmatched junction nucleotides: 16. Germline V CDR1 and CDR2: GTSNPN, SVGIG (reference sequence). The chain's CDR3 is CASAASGRNMPHEQYF. The CDR3 nucleotides are TGTGCCTCAGCGGCTAGCGGGAGGAACATGCCCCACGAGCAGTACTTC.

The chain links TRBV5-6 to TRBJ2-5, with 9 bases that match TRBD1. The germline CDR1 and CDR2 sequences are SGHDT and YYEEEE. The CDR3 runs to 13 residues. Trimming took 4 bases from V and 6 from J; bases not matched to a gene: 4. The chain's CDR3 is CASSEGQGQTQYF. The CDR3 DNA follows: TGTGCCAGCAGCGAGGGACAGGGTCAGACCCAGTACTTC.

The rearrangement joins TRBV3-1 (or the pseudogene TRBV3-2) to TRBJ2-1; D perhaps matches TRBD1 (6 bases). The germline V gene has CDR1 LGHDT and CDR2 YNNKEL (reference sequence). The CDR3 is made up of 14 amino acids. V shed 4 bases and J shed 6 bases, with 13 bases lying between them. The chain's CDR3 is CASSPQDRLNEQFF. The CDR3 DNA sequence: TGTGCCAGCAGCCCTCAGGACAGACTCAATGAGCAGTTCTTC.

The V and J genes are TRBV5-1 and TRBJ1-4, with D maybe TRBD1 (6 bases). With 3 bases removed from V and 4 bases from J, the gap between germline ends came to 16 bases. The CDR3 has 16 amino acids. In germline, CDR1 is SGHRS, CDR2 YFSETQ. The CDR3 bases are TGCGCCAGCAGCTCGCCCTGGACAGACCTTAATGAAAAACTGTTTTTT. It codes for CASSSPWTDLNEKLFF.

V usage is TRBV14 and J usage is TRBJ1-1, with unresolved D. Per germline, CDR1 SGHDN and CDR2 FVKESK. The CDR3 sequence is 13 residues long. V dropped 1 base and J dropped 3 bases, with 6 bases sitting between them. CDR3 DNA: TGTGCCAGCAGCCAAGTGCGAGACACTGAAGCTTTCTTT. Translated, it gives CASSQVRDTEAFF. The full variable domain, with the rest looked up from reference TRBV14 and TRBJ1-1, is EAGVTQFPSHSVIEKGQTVTLRCDPISGHDNLYWYRRVMGKEIKFLLHFVKESKQDESGMPNNRFLAERTGGTYSTLKVQPAELEDSGVYFCASSQVRDTEAFFGQGTRLTVV.

The chain is built from TRBV20-1 and TRBJ1-2; 8 bases agree with TRBD1. CDR3 length: 14 amino acids. After removal of 3 bases from V and 6 bases from J, the junction contained 9 bases not matched to a gene. In germline, CDR1 is DFQATT, CDR2 SNEGSKA (reference sequence). In DNA form, the CDR3 reads TGCAGTGCTAGTGGCCAGGGGGCGCGAGATGGCTACACCTTC. Translation gives CSASGQGARDGYTF.

The chain is built from TRBV10-3 and TRBJ1-5; no firm D call. Germline lookup yields CDR1 ENHRY and CDR2 SYGVKD. Trimming shortened V by 7 bases and J by 7 bases, and 14 bases separated the two germline ends. This CDR3 region has 13 residues. The CDR3 region has the DNA TGTGCCATCACCGAGGGTAGGGAGCAGCCCCAGCATTTT. Amino acids: CAITEGREQPQHF.

The chain carries TRBV11-2 and TRBJ2-3; weak D call: TRBD2 (5 bases). The ends were cut back, 4 bases at V and 6 bases at J, with 14 bases in the middle. The CDR3 loop spans 14 amino acids. Germline-derived CDR1 and CDR2 are SGHAT and FQNNGV. The CDR3 coding sequence is TGTGCCAGCAGCTGGGCGGGCGCCCGCGATACGCAGTATTTT. The encoded protein is CASSWAGARDTQYF.

The gene calls are TRBV2 and TRBJ1-5; TRBD1 matches at 8 bases. The CDR3 runs 15 residues. V lost 2 bases to trimming and J lost 7 bases; unmatched junction nucleotides: 7. Germline values: CDR1 SNHLY, CDR2 FYNNEI. CDR3 sequence reads: CASSEQGAILQPQHF. The CDR3, as DNA: TGTGCCAGCAGTGAACAGGGGGCGATCTTGCAGCCCCAGCATTTT.

This chain's CDR3 is CASREGLYEQYF. Here the CDR3 DNA reads TGCGCCAGCAGGGAGGGGCTCTACGAGCAGTACTTC. The V and J genes are TRBV5-1 and TRBJ2-7, with D perhaps matching TRBD2 (6 bases). V lost 5 bases to trimming and J lost 3 bases, with 9 bases between them. The CDR3 spans 12 residues. Germline V gene lookup returns CDR1 SGHRS and CDR2 YFSETQ.

The chain joins TRBV19 to TRBJ1-3, with D maybe TRBD1 (5 bases). From germline, CDR1 is LNHDA and CDR2 SQIVND (reference sequence). The V and J ends lost 6 bases and 0 bases respectively, with 15 bases between them. This CDR3 has 16 residues. This chain's CDR3 is CASRAQAHTSGNTIYF. As DNA, the CDR3 is TGTGCCAGTAGGGCACAGGCGCACACCTCTGGAAACACCATATATTTT.

This clone was picked up one time. The V gene is TRBV4-2, the J gene TRBJ1-1, with 7 nucleotides matching TRBD1. Germline V gene data show CDR1 as LGHNA and CDR2 as YNFKEQ. The CDR3 sequence is 15 residues long. Germline trimming cut 1 base from V and 1 base from J; bases unmatched to any gene: 3. The CDR3 reads CASSQGQGQNTEAFF. CDR3 DNA: TGTGCCAGCAGCCAAGGACAGGGACAGAACACTGAAGCTTTCTTT.

This clone is a singleton in its sample. The V call is TRBV5-1, the J call TRBJ1-5, with D possibly matching TRBD1 (5 bases). The V gene lost 4 bases and the J gene lost 6 bases, with 17 bases spanning the gap. In germline, CDR1 is SGHRS, CDR2 YFSETQ. The CDR3 is made up of 15 amino acids. In DNA, the CDR3 is TGCGCCAGCAGCCCAAGTGGAGGGGCAAGTCAGCCCCAGCATTTT. It codes for CASSPSGGASQPQHF.

The chain couples TRBV27 to TRBJ1-5, with a weak D call TRBD1 (5 bases). The V end lost 4 bases, the J end lost 3 bases, and 10 bases lay between the germline ends. The CDR3 sequence is 14 residues long. CDR1 and CDR2 (germline): MNHEY, SMNVEV (reference sequence). CDR3 nucleotide sequence: TGTGCCAGCAGTTCAGGGTACCTCAATCAGCCCCAGCATTTT. Translated: CASSSGYLNQPQHF.

The V call is TRBV10-1, the J call TRBJ2-7; TRBD1 matches at 7 bases. CDR1 is WNHNN and CDR2 is SYGVQD in the germline V gene (reference sequence). With 8 bases clipped from V and 7 bases from J, the junction kept 11 bases outside the gene matches. The length of the CDR3 is 13 residues. The CDR3 DNA reads TGCGCCAGCGACAGGGCCCCAGGGGGTGAGCAGTACTTC. It specifies CASDRAPGGEQYF.

This rearrangement joins TRBV5-1 to TRBJ2-6, with D tentatively TRBD1 (5 bases). CDR1 is SGHRS and CDR2 is YFSETQ in the germline V gene. V shed 1 base and J shed 5 bases, with 19 bases lying between them. The CDR3 length is 18 residues. The CDR3 loop reads CASSLTGVAVIRANVLTF. The DNA for the CDR3 is TGCGCCAGCAGCTTGACAGGAGTAGCCGTTATTAGGGCCAACGTCCTGACTTTC.

This clone has just a few counts. V and J are TRBV27 and TRBJ2-7; a weak D match, TRBD1 (7 bases). V gave up 3 bases and J gave up 5 bases, with 14 bases separating them. Germline V gives CDR1 MNHEY, CDR2 SMNVEV (reference sequence). The length of the CDR3 is 14 residues. The CDR3 sequence is CASSFFRGANEQYF. The CDR3 coding sequence is TGTGCCAGCAGTTTCTTCAGGGGGGCGAACGAGCAGTACTTC.